This entry lists 20 T cell receptor beta chains sequenced from one sample in a study of T cell responses to AZD1222 COVID-19 vaccine. The repertoire was sequenced with immunoSEQ multiplex PCR; TCRdb's copy has only in-frame clones and lacks some. The table has 70,000 to 95,000 clones, roughly 90% seen once. The source was peripheral blood, collected 28 days after the second AZD1222 dose. These receptors originate from an adult who received the AZD1222 COVID-19 vaccine.

The chain couples TRBV7-8 to TRBJ1-5; D is undetermined. Germline CDR1 SGHVS, CDR2 FQNEAQ. This CDR3 contains 15 residues. V dropped 0 bases and J dropped 3 bases, with 9 bases sitting between them. CDR3 nucleotide sequence: TGTGCCAGCAGCTTAGCGGGTACAATCAATCAGCCCCAGCATTTT. The encoded protein is CASSLAGTINQPQHF.

The chain links TRBV6-5 to TRBJ2-7; the match to TRBD1 covers 7 bases. CDR1 is MNHEY, CDR2 SVGAGI, per germline. The V segment lost 8 bases and the J segment 7 bases; nucleotides outside the gene matches: 14. The CDR3 is 14 amino acids. This CDR3 reads CASGEALVRGEQYF. CDR3 nucleotides: TGTGCCAGCGGCGAGGCACTAGTCAGGGGGGAGCAGTACTTC.

V gene TRBV5-1 combines with J gene TRBJ2-1, with 7 bases identical to TRBD1. Trimming at V came to 4 bases and at J to 7 bases, leaving 8 bases not matched to a gene. Germline CDR1 SGHRS, CDR2 YFSETQ. This CDR3 contains 14 residues. In nucleotides, the CDR3 is TGCGCCAGCAGCACTCCCGGGACAGAAAATGAGCAGTTCTTC. Translated: CASSTPGTENEQFF.

The chain recombines TRBV5-4 with TRBJ2-7; D is possibly TRBD1 (5 bases). CDR3 length: 16 residues. From germline, CDR1 is SGHNT and CDR2 YYREEE (reference sequence). Trimming removed 3 bases from V and 2 bases from J, with 18 bases in between. CDR3 in DNA: TGTGCCAGCAGCTGGACACCTCAGCGAGTGGCCTACGAGCAGTACTTC. Its translation: CASSWTPQRVAYEQYF.

This chain uses TRBV6-5 with TRBJ2-6; D is undetermined. The germline V gene encodes CDR1 MNHEY and CDR2 SVGAGI. The V end was cut by 6 bases, the J end by 4 bases, with 7 bases between. This CDR3 comprises 13 residues. The CDR3 DNA is TGTGCCAGCAGACTGGCGGGGGCCAACGTCCTGACTTTC. Translation gives CASRLAGANVLTF.

The J gene is TRBJ1-4, the V gene TRBV18; 8 bases fit TRBD1. Losses at the gene ends were 6 bases for V and 7 bases for J; bases not matched to a gene: 7. CDR3 length: 14 amino acids. CDR1 KGHSH and CDR2 LQKENI come from the germline V gene. In nucleotides, the CDR3 is TGTGCCAGCTCGCGGGACAGGTGGGGTGAAAAACTGTTTTTT. Translating it yields CASSRDRWGEKLFF.

This chain uses TRBV11-2 with TRBJ1-5; a possible D gene is TRBD1 (5 bases). V lost 1 base and J lost 6, with 7 bases in between. The germline V gene encodes CDR1 SGHAT and CDR2 FQNNGV. The CDR3 loop spans 13 amino acids. The CDR3 nucleotides read TGTGCCAGCAGCTTAGTTAGGGGTCAGCCCCAGCATTTT. Protein sequence: CASSLVRGQPQHF. The full variable domain, completed using reference TRBV11-2 and TRBJ1-5, is EAGVAQSPRYKIIEKRQSVAFWCNPISGHATLYWYQQILGQGPKLLIQFQNNGVVDDSQLPKDRFSAERLKGVDSTLKIQPAKLEDSAVYLCASSLVRGQPQHFGDGTRLSIL.

This clone came up many times. The rearrangement links TRBV6-5 to TRBJ2-7; 10 nucleotides align to TRBD2. This CDR3 region has 14 residues. V lost 6 bases to trimming and J lost 7 bases; unmatched junction nucleotides: 9. CDR1 MNHEY and CDR2 SVGAGI come from the germline V gene. The chain's CDR3 is CASSWTSGVREQYF. CDR3 bases: TGTGCCAGCAGCTGGACTAGCGGAGTGCGGGAGCAGTACTTC.

This clone was counted a single time. Other DNA sequences within the sample encode an identical CDR3. The chain joins TRBV5-4 to TRBJ2-3, with 12 bases fitting TRBD2. V lost 2 bases and J lost 0; bases outside the gene matches: 4. Germline assignment: CDR1 SGHNT and CDR2 YYREEE (reference sequence). The CDR3 has 17 residues. This chain's CDR3 is CASSFRLAGASTDTQYF. CDR3 in DNA: TGTGCCAGCAGCTTCCGACTAGCGGGAGCCAGCACAGATACGCAGTATTTT.

This rearrangement joins TRBV9 to TRBJ2-1; 12 bases are a match to TRBD2. V shed 5 bases, J shed 4 bases, and the junction held 4 bases outside the gene matches. The CDR3 has 15 amino acids. Per the germline V gene, CDR1 is SGDLS and CDR2 is YYNGEE. CDR3 DNA: TGTGCCAGCAGTCCGACTAGCGGGGGTTACAATGAGCAGTTCTTC. Its protein product is CASSPTSGGYNEQFF. The entire variable domain, with the rest obtained from reference TRBV9 and TRBJ2-1, is as follows: DSGVTQTPKHLITATGQRVTLRCSPRSGDLSVYWYQQSLDQGLQFLIQYYNGEERAKGNILERFSAQQFPDLHSELNLSSLELGDSALYFCASSPTSGGYNEQFFGPGTRLTVL.

This clone was observed a few times. J is TRBJ2-3 and V is TRBV10-3; 9 nucleotides align to TRBD2. This CDR3 comprises 14 residues. The junction had 7 bases not matched to a gene; V was cut back by 8 bases and J by 4 bases. Germline V lookup: CDR1 ENHRY, CDR2 SYGVKD. CDR3 bases: TGTGCCATCCGGCGGGAGGGCCGCGCAGATACGCAGTATTTT. Its translation is CAIRREGRADTQYF.

For the CDR3, the DNA is TGTGCCACCAGCAGAGATCTGGGGAATGAAAAACTGTTTTTT. Protein sequence: CATSRDLGNEKLFF. The chain links TRBV15 to TRBJ1-4; D call uncertain. V was clipped by 0 bases and J by 5 bases, with 7 bases between them. There are 14 residues in the CDR3. CDR1 and CDR2 from the germline V gene are LNHNV and YYDKDF (reference sequence). The full variable domain, in which reference TRBV15 and TRBJ1-4 provide the parts outside the CDR3, is DAMVIQNPRYQVTQFGKPVTLSCSQTLNHNVMYWYQQKSSQAPKLLFHYYDKDFNNEADTPDNFQSRRPNTSFCFLDIRSPGLGDTAMYLCATSRDLGNEKLFFGSGTQLSVL.

This chain uses TRBV20-1 with TRBJ1-5, with D uncertain. There are 13 residues in the CDR3. V gave up 3 bases and J gave up 12 bases, with 18 bases separating them. The germline V gene has CDR1 DFQATT and CDR2 SNEGSKA (reference sequence). CDR3 in amino acids: CSASVQEKDLQHF. The CDR3 DNA follows: TGCAGTGCTAGTGTCCAGGAAAAAGATCTCCAGCATTTT.

The CDR3 here is CASSPDRAYGYTF. The CDR3 nucleotides read TGTGCCAGCAGCCCTGACAGGGCCTATGGCTACACCTTC. V is TRBV7-2 and J is TRBJ1-2; TRBD1 agrees at 7 bases. The CDR3 covers 13 residues. Germline V gives CDR1 SGHTA, CDR2 FQGNSA. Trimming at V came to 5 bases and at J to 4 bases, leaving 4 bases not matched to a gene.

Note on this clone: The same CDR3 can be traced to other DNA sequences in this sample. The chain employs TRBV29-1 and TRBJ2-1, with a tentative D call TRBD2 (6 bases). The V end was cut by 4 bases, the J end by 0 bases, with 10 bases between. The CDR3 contains 14 residues. Germline-derived CDR1 and CDR2 are SQVTM and ANQGSEA. This chain's CDR3 is CSVAGRGSYNEQFF. The CDR3 bases are TGCAGCGTTGCTGGGCGGGGCTCCTACAATGAGCAGTTCTTC.

This clone was recorded only once. This rearrangement joins TRBV7-9 to TRBJ2-3; no clear D gene. V was clipped by 3 bases and J by 6 bases, with 1 base between them. CDR3 length: 10 residues. Germline V CDR1 and CDR2: SEHNR, FQNEAQ (reference sequence). CDR3 bases: TGTGCCAGCAGCTTCGATACGCAGTATTTT. As protein: CASSFDTQYF.

V usage is TRBV24-1 and J usage is TRBJ2-1, with 8 nucleotides matching TRBD1. This CDR3 is 12 amino acids long. J gave up 12 bases and V 4 bases, and 4 bases lay outside the gene matches. Germline loops: CDR1 KGHDR, CDR2 SFDVKD. The CDR3 reads CATSDSGTGQFF. The CDR3 nucleotides are TGTGCCACCAGTGACTCCGGGACAGGGCAGTTCTTC.

The chain recombines TRBV11-2 with TRBJ2-3; TRBD2 matches at 13 bases. V gave up 5 bases and J gave up 5 bases; unmatched junction bases: 10. Germline CDR1 reads SGHAT; CDR2 reads FQNNGV. The CDR3 totals 17 residues. As DNA, the CDR3 is TGTGCCAGCAGCCCGAGACTAGCGGGAGGTTTAATAGATACGCAGTATTTT. This gives the protein CASSPRLAGGLIDTQYF.

The V gene is TRBV19, the J gene TRBJ1-5; 7 nucleotides match TRBD1. The CDR3 runs 14 residues. Germline-derived CDR1 and CDR2 are LNHDA and SQIVND (reference sequence). The J segment lost 9 bases and the V segment lost 10 bases, leaving 15 bases of the junction unmatched. The CDR3 DNA reads as TGTGCCACCCGAGAGGGGGCAGGGGCCCCGCCCCAGCATTTT. Amino acid sequence: CATREGAGAPPQHF. The full variable domain, rest sourced from reference TRBV19 and TRBJ1-5, is DGGITQSPKYLFRKEGQNVTLSCEQNLNHDAMYWYRQDPGQGLRLIYYSQIVNDFQKGDIAEGYSVSREKKESFPLTVTSAQKNPTAFYLCATREGAGAPPQHFGDGTRLSIL.

This sequence joins TRBV7-9 and TRBJ1-5; D ambiguous. Germline V CDR1 and CDR2: SEHNR, FQNEAQ (reference sequence). Trimming shortened V by 1 base and J by 3 bases, and 4 bases separated the two germline ends. This CDR3 has 13 amino acids. CDR3 loop: CASSLGHNQPQHF. The DNA of the CDR3 is TGTGCCAGCAGCTTAGGGCACAATCAGCCCCAGCATTTT.